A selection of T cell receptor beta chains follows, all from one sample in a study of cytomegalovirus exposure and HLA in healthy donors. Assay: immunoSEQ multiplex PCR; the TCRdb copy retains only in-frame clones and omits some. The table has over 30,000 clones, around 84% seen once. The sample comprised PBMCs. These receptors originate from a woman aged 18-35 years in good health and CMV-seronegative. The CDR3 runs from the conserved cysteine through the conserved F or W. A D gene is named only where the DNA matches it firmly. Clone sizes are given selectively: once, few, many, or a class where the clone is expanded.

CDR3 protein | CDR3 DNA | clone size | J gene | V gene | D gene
CASSQEGGGGQPQHF | TGCGCCAGCAGCCAAGAGGGGGGGGGAGGTCAGCCCCAGCATTTT | once | TRBJ1-5 | TRBV4-1 | NA
CASSHTRLGGYEQYF | TGCGCCAGCAGCCATACCCGACTGGGGGGCTACGAGCAGTACTTC | few | TRBJ2-7 | TRBV4-3 | NA
CSARVTVEAFF | TGCAGTGCTAGAGTCACAGTGGAAGCTTTCTTT | NA | TRBJ1-1 | TRBV20-1 | NA
CASSSPGTSGSNEQFF | TGTGCCAGCAGCTCTCCCGGGACTAGCGGGTCGAATGAGCAGTTCTTC | few | TRBJ2-1 | TRBV13 | TRBD2
CASSLAGTGGSDEQYF | TGTGCCAGCAGCTTAGCGGGGACAGGAGGTTCCGACGAGCAGTACTTC | NA | TRBJ2-7 | TRBV7-6 | TRBD1
CASSPDQATNEKLFF | TGTGCCAGCAGCCCAGATCAGGCAACTAATGAAAAACTGTTTTTT | NA | TRBJ1-4 | TRBV5-4 | NA
CASSGTGQGKEKLFF | TGTGCCAGCAGCGGAACCGGACAGGGAAAAGAAAAACTGTTTTTT | NA | TRBJ1-4 | TRBV5-6 | TRBD1
CASSLVGDGYTF | TGCGCCAGCAGCTTGGTCGGTGATGGCTACACCTTC | NA | TRBJ1-2 | TRBV5-1 | NA
CASSPVQGSGNTIYF | TGTGCCAGCTCACCAGTACAGGGATCTGGAAACACCATATATTTT | NA | TRBJ1-3 | TRBV18 | NA
CASSPPSGGGETQYF | TGTGCCAGCTCACCACCGAGCGGGGGGGGCGAGACCCAGTACTTC | NA | TRBJ2-5 | TRBV18 | TRBD2
CASSSQNRGQGEKLFF | TGTGCCAGCAGCTCGCAGAACAGGGGGCAGGGGGAAAAACTGTTTTTT | NA | TRBJ1-4 | TRBV28 | TRBD1
CAWSRAGGGFNTF | TGTGCCTGGAGTAGGGCAGGGGGCGGGTTCAACACCTTC | NA | TRBJ1-2 | TRBV30 | TRBD1
CASGTGSGGTEAFF | TGTGCCAGTGGGACAGGGTCGGGGGGCACTGAAGCTTTCTTT | NA | TRBJ1-1 | TRBV19 | TRBD1
CASSSHFGTRETQYF | TGTGCCAGCAGCTCTCATTTCGGGACTCGGGAGACCCAGTACTTC | NA | TRBJ2-5 | TRBV11-3 | NA
CASSLAPSGTDTQYF | TGTGCCAGCAGCTTAGCCCCTAGCGGAACAGATACGCAGTATTTT | NA | TRBJ2-3 | TRBV11-1 | TRBD2
CASSLVGTGLRYGYPF | TGCGCCAGCAGCTTGGTAGGGACAGGGTTGAGGTATGGCTACCCCTTC | once | TRBJ1-2 | TRBV5-1 | TRBD1
CASGGVGGTQYF | TGTGCCAGCGGGGGGGTGGGTGGTACGCAGTATTTT | few | TRBJ2-3 | TRBV6-4 | TRBD2
CASSLFSGTGSYNEQFF | TGTGCCAGCAGCTTATTTTCCGGGACAGGGTCCTACAATGAGCAGTTCTTC | NA | TRBJ2-1 | TRBV7-3 | TRBD1
CASSVGQGAFIQFF | TGTGCCAGCAGCGTCGGACAGGGGGCGTTTATTCAGTTCTTC | NA | TRBJ2-1 | TRBV7-6 | TRBD1
CASSRAKGPNTEAFF | TGTGCCAGCAGCAGAGCAAAGGGGCCGAACACTGAAGCTTTCTTT | NA | TRBJ1-1 | TRBV7-8 | NA
CAWSVLKGSGQPQHF | TGTGCCTGGAGTGTACTGAAAGGGAGTGGTCAGCCCCAGCATTTT | few | TRBJ1-5 | TRBV30 | NA
CASSQVDIGFTTGELFF | TGCGCCAGCAGCCAAGTGGACATCGGGTTCACAACCGGGGAGCTGTTTTTT | NA | TRBJ2-2 | TRBV4-1 | NA
CAGGGAGEKLFF | TGTGCCGGAGGAGGGGCAGGGGAAAAACTGTTTTTT | NA | TRBJ1-4 | TRBV25-1 | NA
CAISEGNRNLRGAEQFF | TGTGCCATCAGTGAGGGAAATAGGAATCTTCGTGGGGCTGAGCAGTTCTTC | NA | TRBJ2-1 | TRBV10-3 | NA
CASRRGVEEETQYF | TGTGCCAGCAGGCGCGGGGTTGAGGAAGAGACCCAGTACTTC | few | TRBJ2-5 | TRBV7-2 | NA
CASSTSGFTDTQYF | TGTGCCAGTAGTACTAGCGGATTCACAGATACGCAGTATTTT | NA | TRBJ2-3 | TRBV19 | TRBD2
CASTGGRGASYEQYF | TGTGCCAGCACGGGTGGGCGGGGGGCCTCCTACGAGCAGTACTTC | NA | TRBJ2-7 | TRBV7-2 | TRBD2
CASSVDLPGEQFF | TGTGCCAGCAGCGTAGACTTACCGGGTGAGCAGTTCTTC | NA | TRBJ2-1 | TRBV9 | NA
CASSPGGPGGQPQHF | TGTGCCAGCAGCCCGGGAGGCCCAGGCGGGCAGCCCCAGCATTTT | NA | TRBJ1-5 | TRBV7-9 | NA